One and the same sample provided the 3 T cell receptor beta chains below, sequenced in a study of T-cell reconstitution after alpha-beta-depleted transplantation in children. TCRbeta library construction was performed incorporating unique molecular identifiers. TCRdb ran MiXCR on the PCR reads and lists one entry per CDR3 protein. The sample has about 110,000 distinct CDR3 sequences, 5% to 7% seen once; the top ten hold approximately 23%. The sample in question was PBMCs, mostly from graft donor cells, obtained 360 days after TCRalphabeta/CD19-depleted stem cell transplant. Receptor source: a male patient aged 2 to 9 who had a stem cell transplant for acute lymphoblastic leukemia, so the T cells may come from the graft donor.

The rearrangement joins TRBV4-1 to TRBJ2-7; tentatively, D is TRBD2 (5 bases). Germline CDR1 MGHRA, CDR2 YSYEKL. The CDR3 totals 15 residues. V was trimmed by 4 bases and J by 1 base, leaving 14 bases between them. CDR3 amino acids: CASSLGVADSYEQYF. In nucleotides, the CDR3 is TGCGCCAGCAGCCTCGGGGTGGCGGATTCCTACGAGCAGTACTTC.

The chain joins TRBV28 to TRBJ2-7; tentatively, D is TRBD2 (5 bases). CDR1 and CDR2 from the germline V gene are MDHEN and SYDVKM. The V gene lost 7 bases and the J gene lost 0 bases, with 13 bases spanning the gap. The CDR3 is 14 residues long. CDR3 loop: CASTAGIDSYEQYF. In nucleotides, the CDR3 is TGTGCCAGCACCGCGGGCATCGACTCCTACGAGCAGTACTTC.

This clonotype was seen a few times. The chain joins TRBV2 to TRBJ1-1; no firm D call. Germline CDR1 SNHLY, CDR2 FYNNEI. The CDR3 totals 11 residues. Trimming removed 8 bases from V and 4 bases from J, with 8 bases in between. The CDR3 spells CASPHSTEAFF. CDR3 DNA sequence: TGTGCCAGCCCACATAGCACTGAAGCTTTCTTT.